This T cell receptor (beta chain) came from a study of blood T cell repertoires in COVID-19. Clones were read by immunoSEQ multiplex PCR, and TCRdb kept only the in-frame ones, dropping some. The profile shows around 440,000 clones, around 88% of them singletons. This CDR3 region has 15 residues. CDR1 and CDR2 from the germline V gene are LGHDT and YNNKEL (reference sequence). The V gene end was trimmed by 4 bases and the J gene end by 5 bases; junction bases not matched to a gene: 6. This clonotype was obtained from a woman aged 50 to 60 with COVID-19, enrolled during active disease. The material sequenced was peripheral blood. The chain is built from TRBV3-1 (or the pseudogene TRBV3-2) and TRBJ2-2; 8 nucleotides agree with TRBD2. The CDR3 nucleotides read TGTGCCAGCAGCCTCCGGGGGGGGCTAACCGGGGAGCTGTTTTTT. Its protein is CASSLRGGLTGELFF.